This T cell receptor (beta chain) is from a study of OX40 agonist ivuxolimab in advanced cancers. As for the study more broadly: Ivuxolimab, which targeted the costimulatory receptor OX40 (CD134), was an agonistic, fully human IgG2 monoclonal antibody. Intravenous ivuxolimab was administered to patients every 2 weeks at six dose levels: 0.01, 0.1, 0.3, 1.5, 3 and 10 mg/kg. Among the 50 to 55 dose-escalation patients, around 20 had hepatocellular carcinoma, roughly 15 melanoma, 9 renal cell carcinoma and 9 head and neck cancer. In the dose-escalation cohort, approximately 83% of patients were male, and the mean age was roughly 60 years with a range of roughly 23 to 90. Prior anti-PD-1, anti-PD-L1 or anti-CTLA-4 therapy was permitted, and checkpoint inhibitors had been received by less than 45% of dose-escalation patients. Partial responses were achieved by three dose-escalation patients, of whom one had hepatocellular carcinoma and two had cutaneous melanoma. Peripheral TCRbeta sequencing aimed to test whether ivuxolimab altered TCR sequence diversity and caused clonal T-cell expansion. The paper covers the monotherapy dose-escalation part of the phase I ivuxolimab trial, which included N of about 56 patients. What the study reported, not specific to this receptor: At doses of 0.1 to 3.0 mg/kg, clonal expansion of both CD4+ and CD8+ T cells in blood was seen between baseline and week 6. Low levels of normalized T-cell clonal expansion were also seen in some nonresponding patients. In the 0.1-3.0 mg/kg groups, partial responders were among the patients with the lowest normalized peripheral clonal expansion, particularly in CD8+ T cells. The antigen specificity of the clonally expanded peripheral T cells was not determined. After ivuxolimab, more expanded clones were found on average in CD8+ T cells than in CD4+ T cells.

The trial excluded patients who had a history of autoimmune disease or were on systemic immunosuppression. Peripheral blood for TCR sequencing was drawn from every dose cohort at baseline, at cycle 4 day 1 and at cycle 7 day 1. Samples came from an open-label, multicenter, first-in-human phase I dose-escalation trial of ivuxolimab. The trial enrolled adults with locally advanced or metastatic head and neck squamous cell, hepatocellular, melanoma or renal cell carcinoma. Before TCR sequencing, CD4+ T cells and CD8+ T cells were sorted from peripheral blood as separate populations. The V and J ends are trimmed by 3 bases and 4 bases, leaving 15 bases between them. CDR1 and CDR2 (MGHRA, YSYEKL) derive from the germline V gene. The CDR3 sequence holds 16 residues, the cysteine and phenylalanine included. Only the CDR3 part of the read is kept: 48 bases, read in frame from the first base. Note on this clone: Its recognized antigen is unknown. No base qualities exist here, and no much larger clone lies one base off it.

Genomic DNA was isolated from the sorted cells so that the TCRbeta CDR3 region could be sequenced. The immunoSEQ Assay was used to sequence the TCRbeta CDR3 regions. As stored in TCRdb, this immuneACCESS dataset retains in-frame rearrangements with V and J assigned. A fraction of the clones does not appear; measured against another copy, unresolved V genes explain less than half of the discrepancy, and the remainder lacks a known reason. The sample table contains 55,000 to 80,000 clones; only one count was recorded for 70% to 90% of them. 0.25% to 0.3% of the sample lies in the top ten. Material: CD4+ or CD8+ T cells sorted from blood, obtained in a trial of the OX40 agonist ivuxolimab. The sequence was obtained from an adult with an advanced solid tumor such as melanoma, head and neck, liver or kidney cancer. The chain couples TRBV4-1 to TRBJ2-2; the D element might be TRBD1 or TRBD2, as each aligns at 5 bases. CDR3 loop: CASSHKRDRGTGELFF. The sequenced DNA is TGCGCCAGCAGCCATAAACGGGACCGCGGCACCGGGGAGCTGTTTTTT.